The present TCR beta chain was sequenced within a study of shared clonotypes between healthy human individuals. Study-level findings and limits: Incomplete sequencing of sorted subsets was indicated by rarefaction despite large depth.

V dropped 0 bases and J dropped 1 base, with 10 bases sitting between them. Germline CDR1 is SGHRS and CDR2 is YFSETQ. The CDR3 sequence is 15 residues long. In the original workflow: From ImmunoSEQ came sequences covering only the junction and carrying no quality scores, so filtering differed. Sequenced by immunoSEQ multiplex PCR; TCRdb stores in-frame clones only, minus some. Clone size and V and J calls were adopted from that table, with D and trimming inferred from the DNA. The sample has under 2,500,000 clones, 95% seen once. This clone was counted once. The antigen remains unidentified. The chain combines TRBV5-1 with TRBJ2-5, with D maybe TRBD2 (5 bases). Sequencing was performed on naive CD4+ T cells sorted from blood. The subset: CD45RA+ positively selected. This clonotype originated in a man aged 18 to 35 in good health. CDR3 nucleotides: TGCGCCAGCAGCTTGGCTCCGGGGATCCAAGAGACCCAGTACTTC. It is translated as CASSLAPGIQETQYF.